This T cell receptor beta chain came from a study of blood T cells in healthy people across ages. Next came a second PCR, run for about 7 to 12 cycles, which used a sample-barcoded 5' primer along with a J-beta primer mix. Via MiXCR, TCRdb re-called the 5' RACE reads, giving one row per CDR3 protein. The data contain 850,000 to 1,300,000 distinct CDR3 sequences, 40% to 45% of them seen just once; the ten biggest clones take up approximately 17%. The receptor was isolated from a woman aged 55-70 years in good health. The specimen was blood.

The CDR3 nucleotides read TGTGCCATCAGTCATGGACAGGGAAGCTCCTACGAGCAGTACTTC. Its translation: CAISHGQGSSYEQYF. V usage is TRBV10-3 and J usage is TRBJ2-7, with 8 bases matching TRBD1. Germline CDR1 reads ENHRY; CDR2 reads SYGVKD. This CDR3 contains 15 residues. Trimming took 5 bases from V and 0 from J; bases not matched to a gene: 6.